These 11 T cell receptor beta chains originate from one sample sequenced in a study of control samples from healthy donors and cancer patients. The repertoire was sequenced with immunoSEQ multiplex PCR; TCRdb's copy has only in-frame clones and lacks some. Among about 75,000 clones, roughly 92% were seen once, and the ten largest hold about 6%. Sequencing was performed on blood. The receptors were sampled from a woman in her thirties or forties in good health.

The table lists this clone with a count of one. V gene TRBV5-1 combines with J gene TRBJ2-1, with 7 bases identical to TRBD2. The CDR3 sequence is 14 residues long. Germline V gene data show CDR1 as SGHRS and CDR2 as YFSETQ. V was clipped by 5 bases and J by 5 bases; unmatched bases: 7. This chain's CDR3 is CASSTMGGHNEQFF. CDR3 nucleotides: TGCGCCAGCAGTACTATGGGAGGGCACAATGAGCAGTTCTTC.

This clone was observed a few times. J is TRBJ2-1 and V is TRBV19, with a tentative D call TRBD2 (5 bases). Trimming removed 3 bases at V and 7 bases at J, with 13 bases between. The CDR3 extends over 14 amino acids. Looked up from germline, CDR1 is LNHDA and CDR2 is SQIVND (reference sequence). The chain's CDR3 is CASSISGFENEQFF. The CDR3 nucleotides are TGTGCCAGTAGTATCTCGGGGTTTGAGAATGAGCAGTTCTTC.

J is TRBJ1-2 and V is TRBV9; 7 nucleotides line up with TRBD1. Germline trimming cut 1 base from V and 0 bases from J; bases unmatched to any gene: 6. The germline V gene has CDR1 SGDLS and CDR2 YYNGEE. The CDR3 extends over 16 amino acids. The CDR3: CASSVRGRGANYGYTF. As DNA, the CDR3 is TGTGCCAGCAGCGTAAGGGGGCGGGGAGCTAACTATGGCTACACCTTC.

The chain joins TRBV19 to TRBJ2-5, with TRBD2 matching over 10 bases. V was clipped by 5 bases and J by 0 bases; unmatched bases: 3. Germline V gene sequence: CDR1 LNHDA, CDR2 SQIVND (reference sequence). The CDR3 loop spans 15 amino acids. CDR3 sequence: CASSVGLADQETQYF. In nucleotides, the CDR3 is TGTGCCAGTAGTGTCGGACTAGCGGACCAAGAGACCCAGTACTTC.

The rearrangement joins TRBV4-1 to TRBJ2-2; TRBD2 matches at 13 bases. V trimming: 0 bases; J trimming: 7 bases; junction bases outside the gene matches: 8. CDR1 is MGHRA and CDR2 is YSYEKL in the germline V gene. This CDR3 spans 18 amino acids. The CDR3 sequence: CASSQDLSGLAGLGELFF. Written as DNA, the CDR3 is TGCGCCAGCAGCCAAGATCTTTCGGGACTAGCGGGGCTCGGGGAGCTGTTTTTT.

The chain combines TRBV28 with TRBJ2-5; 7 nucleotides line up with TRBD1. CDR3 size: 14 residues. V lost 4 bases and J lost 8; bases outside the gene matches: 10. Germline lookup yields CDR1 MDHEN and CDR2 SYDVKM. DNA for the CDR3: TGTGCCAGCAGTTCCCCGGGACAGCTAATCACCCAGTACTTC. It encodes CASSSPGQLITQYF.

The chain is built from TRBV7-2 and TRBJ1-5, with a weak D call TRBD1 (5 bases). V dropped 3 bases and J dropped 0 bases, with 9 bases sitting between them. This CDR3 region has 15 residues. Germline V gene lookup returns CDR1 SGHTA and CDR2 FQGNSA. The CDR3 here is CASSFRVNSNQPQHF. CDR3 nucleotide sequence: TGTGCCAGCAGCTTCAGGGTTAATAGCAATCAGCCCCAGCATTTT.

This sequence joins TRBV7-3 and TRBJ2-1, with TRBD1 identical over 10 bases. V lost 2 bases and J lost 13; bases outside the gene matches: 11. Germline values: CDR1 SGHTA, CDR2 FQGTGA. The CDR3 covers 15 residues. The CDR3 sequence is CASSLSGQGTNPQFF. DNA of the CDR3: TGTGCCAGCAGCTTATCGGGACAGGGGACCAACCCCCAGTTCTTC.

The chain joins TRBV9 to TRBJ2-7; D gene unclear. This CDR3 region has 14 residues. The germline V gene encodes CDR1 SGDLS and CDR2 YYNGEE. The V and J ends lost 0 bases and 4 bases respectively, with 11 bases between them. The CDR3: CASSVADLPYEQYF. CDR3 DNA: TGTGCCAGCAGCGTAGCGGACCTCCCTTACGAGCAGTACTTC. Combining the CDR3 with reference TRBV9 and TRBJ2-7 gives the whole variable domain DSGVTQTPKHLITATGQRVTLRCSPRSGDLSVYWYQQSLDQGLQFLIQYYNGEERAKGNILERFSAQQFPDLHSELNLSSLELGDSALYFCASSVADLPYEQYFGPGTRLTVT.

The CDR3 reads CSVGGGTEAFF. CDR3 nucleotide sequence: TGCAGCGTTGGGGGGGGCACTGAAGCTTTCTTT. The chain has TRBV29-1 and TRBJ1-1; the D gene is possibly TRBD1 (5 bases). Trimming shortened V by 4 bases and J by 4 bases, and 7 bases separated the two germline ends. CDR3 length: 11 residues. Germline V gene data show CDR1 as SQVTM and CDR2 as ANQGSEA.

The chain is built from TRBV7-9 and TRBJ2-1, with D perhaps matching TRBD1 or TRBD2 (5 bases each). The V end lost 5 bases, the J end lost 3 bases, and 14 bases lay between the germline ends. The CDR3 runs to 15 residues. Germline CDR1 and CDR2: SEHNR and FQNEAQ (reference sequence). The CDR3 spells CASSPGTGFYNEQFF. The CDR3 nucleotides read TGTGCCAGCAGCCCCGGGACGGGATTCTACAATGAGCAGTTCTTC.